A selection of T cell receptor beta chains follows, all from one sample in a study of cytomegalovirus exposure and HLA in healthy donors. The protocol was immunoSEQ multiplex PCR, while the TCRdb copy is restricted to in-frame clones and leaves out a portion. The data show around 90,000 clones, with more than 70% seen just once and roughly an eighth held by the top ten. The sequenced sample consisted of PBMCs. The receptors were gathered from a young woman in good health and CMV-seropositive. Each CDR3 is given with its conserved first and last residue. D genes are given only for firm matches. Clone size is shown for a subset of rows, as once, few, many or a class of expanded clone.

clone_size	v_call	j_call	d_call	cdr3_aa	cdr3_nt
.	TRBV21-1	TRBJ1-1	.	CASSKTGYTEAFF	TGTGCCAGCAGCAAGACAGGGTACACTGAAGCTTTCTTT
.	TRBV4-3	TRBJ2-7	TRBD1	CASSQETGNYEQYF	TGCGCCAGCAGCCAAGAGACAGGGAACTACGAGCAGTACTTC
.	TRBV2	TRBJ2-7	TRBD1	CASIRTGTGAYEQYF	TGTGCCAGCATTAGAACCGGGACAGGAGCCTACGAGCAGTACTTC
.	TRBV18	TRBJ2-2	.	CASSPRRDSGTGELFF	TGTGCCAGCTCACCTCGCCGGGACTCAGGCACCGGGGAGCTGTTTTTT
once	TRBV9	TRBJ2-1	.	CASSVAPRSSYNEQFF	TGTGCCAGCAGCGTAGCCCCCAGAAGCTCCTACAATGAGCAGTTCTTC
.	TRBV11-2	TRBJ2-7	TRBD2	CASSTGLAVEYEQYF	TGTGCCAGCAGCACCGGACTAGCGGTAGAATACGAGCAGTACTTC
few	TRBV19	TRBJ1-1	.	CASHDRYNTEAFF	TGTGCCAGCCATGACAGGTACAACACTGAAGCTTTCTTT
.	TRBV28	TRBJ1-3	.	CASTFASVNRGNTIYF	TGTGCCAGCACCTTTGCTTCGGTAAACCGGGGAAACACCATATATTTT
few	TRBV6-6	TRBJ1-4	.	CASSPTAANEKLFF	TGTGCCAGCAGTCCGACAGCCGCTAATGAAAAACTGTTTTTT
once	TRBV7-8	TRBJ1-4	.	CASSLMTVDEKLFF	TGTGCCAGCAGCTTGATGACAGTCGATGAAAAACTGTTTTTT
.	TRBV27	TRBJ1-2	TRBD1	CASSLAGTGVNYGYTF	TGTGCCAGCAGTCTAGCCGGGACAGGGGTTAACTATGGCTACACCTTC
.	TRBV9	TRBJ2-7	TRBD1	CASSTKGGRGDEQYF	TGTGCCAGCAGCACCAAAGGGGGCAGAGGAGACGAGCAGTACTTC
.	TRBV4-1	TRBJ1-5	TRBD1	CASSQVSGGSNQPQHF	TGCGCCAGCAGCCAAGTATCAGGGGGAAGCAATCAGCCCCAGCATTTT
.	TRBV5-1	TRBJ1-6	.	CASSQGSVDSPLHF	TGCGCCAGCAGTCAGGGAAGTGTGGATTCACCCCTCCACTTT
.	TRBV7-5	TRBJ2-7	.	CARSLFARVKSYEQYF	TGTGCCAGAAGCTTATTCGCCAGGGTGAAGTCCTACGAGCAGTACTTC
.	TRBV21-1	TRBJ2-7	.	CASSGYHIAGGPEEQYF	TGTGCCAGCAGCGGTTACCACATAGCGGGGGGCCCCGAGGAGCAGTACTTC
few	TRBV7-7	TRBJ1-3	.	CASSLGRAKGNTIYF	TGTGCCAGCAGCTTAGGGAGGGCGAAGGGAAACACCATATATTTT
.	TRBV29-1	TRBJ2-6	.	CSVGGDGGANVLTF	TGCAGCGTTGGCGGGGATGGTGGGGCCAACGTCCTGACTTTC
few	TRBV5-4	TRBJ2-7	TRBD1	CASSWDRDEQYF	TGTGCCAGCAGCTGGGACAGGGACGAGCAGTACTTC
.	TRBV7-9	TRBJ1-2	.	CASRPNKDGGFGGYTF	TGTGCCAGCAGGCCTAACAAGGACGGAGGCTTCGGGGGCTACACCTTC
.	TRBV4-2	TRBJ2-7	TRBD1	CASSQAGTASYEQYF	TGTGCCAGCAGCCAAGCCGGGACAGCCTCCTACGAGCAGTACTTC
.	TRBV7-2	TRBJ1-2	.	CASSLGTVLYGYTF	TGTGCCAGCAGCTTAGGGACAGTTCTCTATGGCTACACCTTC
.	TRBV27	TRBJ2-2	.	CASSLSRELGELFF	TGTGCCAGCAGTTTATCGCGGGAACTCGGGGAGCTGTTTTTT
.	TRBV30	TRBJ2-7	TRBD1	CAWGTGGEQYF	TGTGCCTGGGGGACAGGGGGCGAGCAGTACTTC
once	TRBV28	TRBJ1-4	TRBD1	CASSTPWTGPNDEKLFF	TGTGCCAGCAGTACCCCGTGGACAGGTCCGAACGATGAAAAACTGTTTTTT
.	TRBV19	TRBJ1-1	.	CASSSRSALDTEAFF	TGTGCCAGTAGTTCCCGGTCCGCGCTCGACACTGAAGCTTTCTTT
once	TRBV19	TRBJ2-2	TRBD1	CASRTGTGGPGELFF	TGTGCCAGTAGAACCGGGACAGGGGGCCCCGGGGAGCTGTTTTTT
.	TRBV11-1	TRBJ2-5	TRBD2	CASSPTSGQETQYF	TGTGCCAGCAGCCCGACTAGCGGCCAAGAGACCCAGTACTTC
.	TRBV19	TRBJ1-2	.	CASSIGVTLINYGYTF	TGTGCCAGTAGTATAGGAGTTACGCTCATTAACTATGGCTACACCTTC
.	TRBV2	TRBJ2-7	.	CASFASSYEQYF	TGTGCCAGCTTTGCTAGCTCCTACGAGCAGTACTTC
once	TRBV11-2	TRBJ2-7	.	CASSPQILIDYEQYF	TGTGCCAGCAGCCCACAGATATTAATTGACTACGAGCAGTACTTC
.	TRBV18	TRBJ1-6	TRBD1	CASSPTIQGASNSPLHF	TGTGCCAGCTCACCTACTATCCAGGGGGCATCGAATTCACCCCTCCACTTT
.	TRBV5-6	TRBJ2-7	TRBD1	CASSRTGSSYEQYF	TGTGCCAGCAGCCGGACAGGGAGCTCCTACGAGCAGTACTTC
.	TRBV6-5	TRBJ1-2	TRBD1	CASSYSTGGGYGYTF	TGTGCCAGCAGTTACTCAACAGGGGGCGGCTATGGCTACACCTTC
.	TRBV10-1	TRBJ2-3	TRBD2	CASSTGTSGTDTQYF	TGCGCCAGCAGTACCGGGACTAGCGGGACAGATACGCAGTATTTT
.	TRBV28	TRBJ2-3	TRBD2	CASSFSAGDQDTQYF	TGTGCCAGCAGTTTTTCGGCGGGGGATCAAGATACGCAGTATTTT
few	TRBV27	TRBJ1-6	.	CASTLGSYNSPLHF	TGTGCCAGCACCCTAGGCAGTTATAATTCACCCCTCCACTTT
.	TRBV10-3	TRBJ2-5	TRBD1	CAIRPTGTGFTETQYF	TGTGCCATCAGGCCCACCGGGACAGGGTTCACTGAGACCCAGTACTTC
.	TRBV7-2	TRBJ2-3	.	CASSFERIDTQYF	TGTGCCAGCAGCTTCGAGCGGATAGATACGCAGTATTTT
once	TRBV14	TRBJ2-3	TRBD2	CASSQDPSGRTDTQYF	TGTGCCAGCAGCCAAGATCCTAGCGGTCGCACAGATACGCAGTATTTT
.	TRBV2	TRBJ1-2	TRBD1	CASSTDRVETF	TGTGCCAGCAGTACCGACAGGGTTGAAACCTTC
.	TRBV7-2	TRBJ2-7	TRBD1	CASSLPRGSYEQYF	TGTGCCAGCAGCTTGCCCAGGGGGTCCTACGAGCAGTACTTC
few	TRBV6-5	TRBJ2-1	TRBD2	CASSYLKAGGHNEQFF	TGTGCCAGCAGTTACCTCAAAGCGGGGGGTCACAATGAGCAGTTCTTC
.	TRBV28	TRBJ1-2	TRBD1	CASSTNLRRDRYYGYTF	TGTGCCAGCAGTACCAACTTACGCCGGGACAGATACTATGGCTACACCTTC
.	TRBV9	TRBJ2-7	TRBD1	CASSDRDRGSYEQYF	TGTGCCAGCAGCGACCGGGACAGGGGCTCCTACGAGCAGTACTTC
.	TRBV7-2	TRBJ2-7	.	CASSSLGGTYEQYF	TGTGCCAGCAGCTCCTTAGGCGGTACCTACGAGCAGTACTTC
.	TRBV6-6	TRBJ2-1	TRBD2	CASRQTSGGLNEQFF	TGTGCCAGCAGGCAGACTAGCGGGGGACTAAATGAGCAGTTCTTC
.	TRBV29-1	TRBJ1-3	TRBD1	CSVEESGTGPGNTIYF	TGCAGCGTTGAGGAGTCCGGGACAGGCCCTGGAAACACCATATATTTT
.	TRBV7-8	TRBJ1-1	.	CASRIDRANTEAFF	TGTGCCAGCCGAATAGACAGAGCGAACACTGAAGCTTTCTTT
.	TRBV2	TRBJ1-4	.	CASRSGNGGGNEKLFF	TGTGCCAGCAGATCCGGGAACGGCGGGGGGAATGAAAAACTGTTTTTT
.	TRBV5-1	TRBJ1-1	.	CASSKQSGDTEAFF	TGCGCCAGCAGCAAGCAGAGTGGAGACACTGAAGCTTTCTTT
.	TRBV27	TRBJ2-5	.	CASSLSGAPLGETQYF	TGTGCCAGCAGTTTATCTGGGGCCCCCCTGGGGGAGACCCAGTACTTC
.	TRBV6-5	TRBJ2-7	TRBD1	CASSRPLQGADEQYF	TGTGCCAGCAGTCGACCGCTACAGGGGGCCGACGAGCAGTACTTC
.	TRBV5-1	TRBJ2-1	.	CASGAASSYNEQFF	TGCGCCAGCGGGGCAGCGAGCTCCTACAATGAGCAGTTCTTC
.	TRBV7-2	TRBJ2-3	TRBD2	CASSPGRDTQYF	TGTGCCAGCAGCCCCGGGAGGGATACGCAGTATTTT
.	TRBV19	TRBJ2-1	TRBD2	CASSIDLAGAFGEQFF	TGTGCCAGTAGTATAGATCTAGCGGGGGCTTTCGGTGAGCAGTTCTTC
.	TRBV28	TRBJ1-1	.	CASSEPRTEAFF	TGTGCCAGCAGTGAGCCCCGGACTGAAGCTTTCTTT